The entry below gives a single T cell receptor beta chain sequence along with its context. Its antigen is unidentified. As handled by the study authors: Out-of-frame sequences were removed, leaving 2,204,828 distinct TCRbeta sequences. Using immunoSEQ multiplex PCR, the repertoire was profiled, and TCRdb retains in-frame clones only, with some absent. The V and J calls and the clone size are those of that table, but D and trimming were determined from the DNA. Of under 55,000 clones in the sample, about three quarters were seen once. The CDR3 covers 15 residues. Between the trimmed V and J ends, which lost 1 base and 2 bases, there was a span of 11 bases. Germline V gives CDR1 LNHDA, CDR2 SQIVND (reference sequence). Single viable CD3+CD4+CD8-CD45RO+ cells were sorted as the memory CD4+ T cells. This sample was included in a study of memory CD4+ T cells and cytomegalovirus serostatus. Study as a whole: Of the healthy Belgian adults, 9 were CMV seropositive and 24 seronegative.

Study-wide findings and caveats: Of 150 to 200 reported CMV TCRbeta sequences, under 70 were found in memory CD4+ repertoires. Repertoires predicted CMV serostatus with median bootstrapped AUC of about 0.96.

The rearrangement joins TRBV19 to TRBJ1-2; D is perhaps TRBD1 (5 bases). The sequenced material came from memory CD4+ T cells from blood. The sequence was obtained from an adult in good health and CMV-seropositive. The CDR3 DNA sequence: TGTGCCAGTAGTATAGGCCGGGACCACAACTATGGCTACACCTTC. Its translation: CASSIGRDHNYGYTF.